Sequencing of this TCR beta chain was carried out in a study of cytomegalovirus exposure and HLA in healthy donors. Study-wide results and caveats: In a later analysis, the majority of CMV-associated beta chains seemingly showed HLA restriction. The authors judged a highly shared variant cluster likely a sequencing artifact. Roughly even sequencing depth across donors was the assumption behind the presence/absence analyses.

This clone was detected once. Its antigen is as yet unknown. The CDR3 covers 15 residues. Germline assignment: CDR1 GTSNPN and CDR2 SVGIG (reference sequence). The ends lost 0 bases at V and 5 bases at J; junction bases unmatched: 7. This PCR relied on a set of 60 Vbeta primers and 13 Jbeta primers. The table came from immunoSEQ multiplex PCR; TCRdb's copy has only in-frame clones and leaves some out. The sample has 150,000 to 200,000 clones; more than 75% are singletons. This receptor was obtained from a woman aged 18-29 years in good health and CMV-seronegative. The source material was PBMCs. The rearrangement links TRBV30 to TRBJ2-5; TRBD2 matches 9 bases. The DNA for the CDR3 is TGTGCCTGGAGTGTACGGCGGGGGGGCCTGGAGACCCAGTACTTC. Translation gives CAWSVRRGGLETQYF.